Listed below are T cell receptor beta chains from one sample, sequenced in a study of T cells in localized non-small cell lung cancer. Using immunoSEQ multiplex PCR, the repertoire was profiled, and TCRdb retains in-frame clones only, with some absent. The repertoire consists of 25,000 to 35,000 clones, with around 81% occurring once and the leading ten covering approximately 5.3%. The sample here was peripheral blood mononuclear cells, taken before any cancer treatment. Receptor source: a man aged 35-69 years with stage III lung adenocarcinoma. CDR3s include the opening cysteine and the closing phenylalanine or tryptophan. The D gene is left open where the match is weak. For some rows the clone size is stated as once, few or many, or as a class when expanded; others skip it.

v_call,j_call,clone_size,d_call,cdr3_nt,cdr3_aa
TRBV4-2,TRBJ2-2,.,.,TGTGCCAGCAGCCATACGTTACAGATGAACACCGGGGAGCTGTTTTTT,CASSHTLQMNTGELFF
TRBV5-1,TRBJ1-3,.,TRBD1,TGCGCCAGCAGCCAGGGACAGGAAACTTTCTCTGGAAACACCATATATTTT,CASSQGQETFSGNTIYF
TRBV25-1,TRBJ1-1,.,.,TGTGCCAGCTTAGACAGGACTGAAGCTTTCTTT,CASLDRTEAFF
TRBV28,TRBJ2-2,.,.,TGTGCCAGCAGGCTTCCGGGAACCGGGGAGCTGTTTTTT,CASRLPGTGELFF
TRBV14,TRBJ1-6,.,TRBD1,TGTGCCAGCAGCCAAATGACAGGGAACAATTCACCCCTCCACTTT,CASSQMTGNNSPLHF
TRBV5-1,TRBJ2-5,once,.,TGCGCCAGCTCTATGTATGCGCCTTTTGGAGAGACCCAGTACTTC,CASSMYAPFGETQYF
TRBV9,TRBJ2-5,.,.,TGTGCCAGCAGCGTAGGGGGCAACCAAGAGACCCAGTACTTC,CASSVGGNQETQYF
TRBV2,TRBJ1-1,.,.,TGTGCCAGCAGTGAAGAATGGGTTGAAGCTTTCTTT,CASSEEWVEAFF
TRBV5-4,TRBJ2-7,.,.,TGTGCCAGCAGCAACGAAAGTCCCTACGAGCAGTACTTC,CASSNESPYEQYF
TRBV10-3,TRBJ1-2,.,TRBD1,TGTGCCATCAGTCGGGACAGGGCAGAGGGCTACACCTTC,CAISRDRAEGYTF
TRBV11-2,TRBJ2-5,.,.,TGTGCCAGCAGCTTAGATTCAGGACCGTCGGAGACCCAGTACTTC,CASSLDSGPSETQYF
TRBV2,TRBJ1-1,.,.,TGTGCCAGCAGTGGGCCTGTCTCCGGGTTGAACACTGAAGCTTTCTTT,CASSGPVSGLNTEAFF
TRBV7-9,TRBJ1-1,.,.,TGTGCCAGCAGCTTAGGCTTTGGGGAGTTGGACACTGAAGCTTTCTTT,CASSLGFGELDTEAFF
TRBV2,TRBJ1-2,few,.,TGTGCCAGCAGTGAAGCGGGGTCCGGAGACACCTTC,CASSEAGSGDTF
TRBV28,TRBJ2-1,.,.,TGTGCCAGCAATCCGAGCTGGGTGGGCGCAGGACAGTTCTTC,CASNPSWVGAGQFF
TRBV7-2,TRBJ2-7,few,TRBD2,TGTGCCAGCAGCTTAGTCCCAGGACTAGTCCACGAGCAGTACTTC,CASSLVPGLVHEQYF
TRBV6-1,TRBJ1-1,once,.,TGTGCCAGCACGTCCATTACAGGGACTGAAGCTTTCTTT,CASTSITGTEAFF
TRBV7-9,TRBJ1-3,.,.,TGTGCCAGCAGCTTACACTCCGGAAACACCATATATTTT,CASSLHSGNTIYF
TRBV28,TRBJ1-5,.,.,TGTGCCAGTCGCCAGGGTAGCAATCAGCCCCAGCATTTT,CASRQGSNQPQHF
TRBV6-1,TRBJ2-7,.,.,TGTGCCAGCAATAGCGCGGGGTCGGTGGAGAACGAGCAGTACTTC,CASNSAGSVENEQYF
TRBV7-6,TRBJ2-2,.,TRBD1,TGTGCCAGCAGCTTAGGACAGGGCTTCGGGACCGGGGAGCTGTTTTTT,CASSLGQGFGTGELFF
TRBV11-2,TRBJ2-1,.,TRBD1,TGTGCCAGCAGTTCCGGGACAGGGTATGAGCAGTTCTTC,CASSSGTGYEQFF
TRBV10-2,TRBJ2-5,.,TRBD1,TGCGCCAGCAGTAGGGACAGACAAGAGACCCAGTACTTC,CASSRDRQETQYF
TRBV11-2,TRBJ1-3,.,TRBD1,TGTGCCAGCAGCCCTCCAGGGGGATGGAGAAACACCATATATTTT,CASSPPGGWRNTIYF
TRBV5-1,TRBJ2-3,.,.,TGCGCCAGCAAATTGGACGGCTCAGATACGCAGTATTTT,CASKLDGSDTQYF
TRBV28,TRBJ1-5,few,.,TGTGCCAGCAGCCCAGTCGGGGGCTGGGGCAATCAGCCCCAGCATTTT,CASSPVGGWGNQPQHF
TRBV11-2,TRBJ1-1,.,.,TGTGCCAGCAGCTTAGCTGCAGCGAACACTGAAGCTTTCTTT,CASSLAAANTEAFF
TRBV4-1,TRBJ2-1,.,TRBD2,TGCGCCAGCAGCCAAGAATCGAATGGCGCGGGAGGGCCTCCCGTGCAGTTCTTC,CASSQESNGAGGPPVQFF